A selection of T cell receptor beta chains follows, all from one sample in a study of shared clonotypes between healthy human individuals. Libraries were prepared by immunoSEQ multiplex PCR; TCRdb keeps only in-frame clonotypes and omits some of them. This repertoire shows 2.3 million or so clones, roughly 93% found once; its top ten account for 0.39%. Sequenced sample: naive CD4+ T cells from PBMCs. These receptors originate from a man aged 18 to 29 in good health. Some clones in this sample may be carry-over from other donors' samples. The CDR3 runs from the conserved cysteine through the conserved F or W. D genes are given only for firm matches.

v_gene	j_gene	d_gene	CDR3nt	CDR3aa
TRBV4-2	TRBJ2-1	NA	TGTGCCAGCAGCCCCGTGGACCTTCGTTTCGGGGGCAATGAGCAGTTCTTC	CASSPVDLRFGGNEQFF
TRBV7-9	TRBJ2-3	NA	TGTGCCAGCAGCTTTCGACAGAGCACAGATACGCAGTATTTT	CASSFRQSTDTQYF
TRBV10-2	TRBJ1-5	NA	TGCGCCAGCAGTGCCCCACAAAATGGAGGTCAGCCCCAGCATTTT	CASSAPQNGGQPQHF
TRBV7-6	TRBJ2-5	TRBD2	TGTGCCAGCAGCCCCGGACTAGCGGGATCTCAAGAGACCCAGTACTTC	CASSPGLAGSQETQYF
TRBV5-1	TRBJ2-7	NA	TGCGCCAGCAGCTTGCGGTCAAGCTCCTACGAGCAGTACTTC	CASSLRSSSYEQYF
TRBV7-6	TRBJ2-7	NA	TGTGCCAGCAGCTTAGGGGGGTTTTACGAGCAGTACTTC	CASSLGGFYEQYF
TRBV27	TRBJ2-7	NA	TGTGCCAGCAGACTTTCCAACGTGGGGTCCTACGAGCAGTACTTC	CASRLSNVGSYEQYF
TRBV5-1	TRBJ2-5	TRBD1	TGCGCCAGCAGCACCCCGACAGGGAATGGGGAGACCCAGTACTTC	CASSTPTGNGETQYF
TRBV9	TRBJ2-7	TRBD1	TGTGCCAGCAGCGTCGGACAGGGCCCCTACGAGCAGTACTTC	CASSVGQGPYEQYF
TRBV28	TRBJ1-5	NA	TGTGCCAGCAGTTTAGTTGGGGATGATCAGCCCCAGCATTTT	CASSLVGDDQPQHF
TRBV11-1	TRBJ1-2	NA	TGTGCCAGCAGCAACCCGGGCAGGCTCTATGGCTACACCTTC	CASSNPGRLYGYTF
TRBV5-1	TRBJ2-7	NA	TGCGCCAGCAGCTTGGGGACCAGTACCTACGAGCAGTACTTC	CASSLGTSTYEQYF